The rows below give T cell receptor beta chains drawn from one sample of a study of CD8 T cells in ankylosing spondylitis. Each CDR3 protein is one row after TCRdb ran MiXCR on the 5' RACE reads. Of some 840,000 distinct CDR3 sequences detected, 12% appear once; the ten largest clones hold about 0.5%. Sequences were obtained from blood, either unsorted or a sorted T cell fraction (not recorded which). The receptor set was obtained from a male donor with ankylosing spondylitis. Both conserved end residues are part of each CDR3. The order of the fields is clone size, D gene, V gene, J gene, CDR3 length, CDR3 protein, CDR3 DNA. A D gene is named only where the DNA matches it firmly. Clone size is not always given. Where it is, it says once, few, many or a class for expanded clones.

abundance: many; d_gene: .; v_gene: TRBV7-2; j_gene: TRBJ2-5; len: 15; CDR3aa: CASSLGAGRGETQYF; CDR3nt: TGTGCCAGCAGCTTAGGGGCAGGGCGAGGGGAGACCCAGTACTTC
abundance: many; d_gene: .; v_gene: TRBV11-1; j_gene: TRBJ2-1; len: 15; CDR3aa: CASSPALNSYNEQFF; CDR3nt: TGTGCCAGCAGCCCTGCACTCAACTCCTACAATGAGCAGTTCTTC
abundance: few; d_gene: .; v_gene: TRBV20-1; j_gene: TRBJ1-1; len: 15; CDR3aa: CSARPYGTKNTEAFF; CDR3nt: TGCAGTGCTAGACCTTATGGGACCAAGAACACTGAAGCTTTCTTT
abundance: few; d_gene: .; v_gene: TRBV3-1; j_gene: TRBJ1-1; len: 13; CDR3aa: CASTWGGYTEAFF; CDR3nt: TGTGCCAGTACATGGGGGGGCTACACTGAAGCTTTCTTT
abundance: few; d_gene: .; v_gene: TRBV4-1; j_gene: TRBJ2-7; len: 13; CDR3aa: CASSQEEAAEQYF; CDR3nt: TGCGCCAGCAGCCAAGAAGAGGCCGCCGAGCAGTACTTC
abundance: .; d_gene: TRBD1; v_gene: TRBV7-2; j_gene: TRBJ2-5; len: 13; CDR3aa: CASSRQGWETQYF; CDR3nt: TGTGCCAGCAGCCGACAGGGTTGGGAGACCCAGTACTTC
abundance: .; d_gene: TRBD1; v_gene: TRBV6-2/TRBV6-3; j_gene: TRBJ2-7; len: 14; CDR3aa: CASRHGQGGYEQYF; CDR3nt: TGTGCCAGCCGACACGGACAGGGAGGATACGAGCAGTACTTC
abundance: .; d_gene: .; v_gene: TRBV20-1; j_gene: TRBJ1-5; len: 15; CDR3aa: CSVTTGTVSNQPQHF; CDR3nt: TGCAGTGTCACAACGGGGACCGTTAGCAATCAGCCCCAGCATTTT
abundance: few; d_gene: .; v_gene: TRBV18; j_gene: TRBJ2-1; len: 12; CDR3aa: CASSPPQAGQFF; CDR3nt: TGTGCCAGCTCACCACCGCAGGCAGGGCAGTTCTTC
abundance: few; d_gene: TRBD2; v_gene: TRBV24-1; j_gene: TRBJ2-5; len: 13; CDR3aa: CATSDLGTSGKYF; CDR3nt: TGTGCCACCAGTGATTTAGGGACTAGCGGGAAATACTTC
abundance: .; d_gene: TRBD1; v_gene: TRBV12-3/TRBV12-4; j_gene: TRBJ1-2; len: 14; CDR3aa: CASSFATGSYGYTF; CDR3nt: TGTGCCAGCAGTTTCGCGACAGGGTCCTATGGCTACACCTTC
abundance: .; d_gene: .; v_gene: TRBV7-9; j_gene: TRBJ2-7; len: 13; CDR3aa: CASSLLRDAKQYF; CDR3nt: TGTGCCAGCAGCCTACTCCGGGACGCGAAGCAGTACTTC
abundance: .; d_gene: .; v_gene: TRBV12-3/TRBV12-4; j_gene: TRBJ2-7; len: 13; CDR3aa: CASSFSADYEQYF; CDR3nt: TGTGCCAGCAGTTTTTCGGCGGACTACGAGCAGTACTTC
abundance: .; d_gene: .; v_gene: TRBV4-3; j_gene: TRBJ1-2; len: 14; CDR3aa: CASSQERARYGYTF; CDR3nt: TGCGCCAGCAGCCAAGAACGCGCGCGTTATGGCTACACCTTC
abundance: .; d_gene: .; v_gene: TRBV7-2; j_gene: TRBJ2-5; len: 15; CDR3aa: CASSLVLRPQETQYF; CDR3nt: TGTGCCAGCAGCTTAGTATTACGGCCCCAAGAGACCCAGTACTTC
abundance: few; d_gene: .; v_gene: TRBV20-1; j_gene: TRBJ2-3; len: 15; CDR3aa: CSALRDLTRADTQYF; CDR3nt: TGCAGTGCTCTGCGGGATTTGACTAGGGCAGATACGCAGTATTTT
abundance: many; d_gene: TRBD1; v_gene: TRBV6-2/TRBV6-3; j_gene: TRBJ2-7; len: 15; CDR3aa: CASSSPRQGIYEQYF; CDR3nt: TGTGCCAGCAGTTCACCGAGACAGGGGATCTACGAGCAGTACTTC
abundance: .; d_gene: TRBD1; v_gene: TRBV20-1; j_gene: TRBJ1-5; len: 16; CDR3aa: CSVSRDRGYSNQPQHF; CDR3nt: TGCAGTGTATCCAGGGACAGGGGGTATAGCAATCAGCCCCAGCATTTT
abundance: few; d_gene: .; v_gene: TRBV7-2; j_gene: TRBJ1-2; len: 13; CDR3aa: CASSLAKATYYTF; CDR3nt: TGTGCCAGCAGCTTAGCGAAAGCCACCTACTACACCTTC
abundance: few; d_gene: .; v_gene: TRBV27; j_gene: TRBJ1-1; len: 15; CDR3aa: CASRLEATGGTEAFF; CDR3nt: TGTGCCAGCAGATTAGAGGCTACGGGAGGGACTGAAGCTTTCTTT
abundance: many; d_gene: TRBD1; v_gene: TRBV10-3; j_gene: TRBJ2-7; len: 14; CDR3aa: CAITPGTGGYEQYF; CDR3nt: TGTGCCATCACACCCGGGACAGGGGGCTACGAGCAGTACTTC
abundance: few; d_gene: .; v_gene: TRBV7-2; j_gene: TRBJ2-2; len: 16; CDR3aa: CASSLTPGGQTGELFF; CDR3nt: TGTGCCAGCAGCTTAACGCCAGGGGGGCAAACCGGGGAGCTGTTTTTT
abundance: .; d_gene: .; v_gene: TRBV7-2; j_gene: TRBJ2-5; len: 13; CDR3aa: CASSPRFAETQYF; CDR3nt: TGTGCCAGCAGCCCCCGATTCGCGGAGACCCAGTACTTC
abundance: few; d_gene: .; v_gene: TRBV11-2; j_gene: TRBJ2-1; len: 16; CDR3aa: CASSSPRVSFYNEQFF; CDR3nt: TGTGCCAGCAGCTCACCCCGGGTTAGCTTCTACAATGAGCAGTTCTTC
abundance: few; d_gene: .; v_gene: TRBV10-3; j_gene: TRBJ2-5; len: 14; CDR3aa: CAISGNSGRKTQYF; CDR3nt: TGTGCCATCAGTGGGAACAGTGGGCGAAAGACCCAGTACTTC
abundance: few; d_gene: .; v_gene: TRBV4-2; j_gene: TRBJ1-2; len: 15; CDR3aa: CASTTGQGLLYGYTF; CDR3nt: TGTGCCAGCACTACGGGGCAGGGGCTCCTTTATGGCTACACCTTC
abundance: few; d_gene: .; v_gene: TRBV20-1; j_gene: TRBJ1-6; len: 15; CDR3aa: CSARGSPTGNSPLHF; CDR3nt: TGCAGTGCTAGAGGCTCCCCCACAGGGAATTCACCCCTCCACTTT
abundance: .; d_gene: .; v_gene: TRBV10-3; j_gene: TRBJ2-1; len: 15; CDR3aa: CAISDRDSLYNEQFF; CDR3nt: TGTGCCATCAGTGATAGGGACTCCCTTTACAATGAGCAGTTCTTC
abundance: many; d_gene: .; v_gene: TRBV5-5; j_gene: TRBJ2-1; len: 13; CDR3aa: CASSLTTGREQFF; CDR3nt: TGTGCCAGCAGCCTGACGACCGGCCGTGAGCAGTTCTTC
abundance: few; d_gene: TRBD2; v_gene: TRBV6-1; j_gene: TRBJ2-1; len: 13; CDR3aa: CASTSGTYNEQFF; CDR3nt: TGTGCCAGCACTAGCGGAACCTACAATGAGCAGTTCTTC
abundance: few; d_gene: .; v_gene: TRBV5-1; j_gene: TRBJ2-3; len: 18; CDR3aa: CASSFYGPGQQLKDTQYF; CDR3nt: TGCGCCAGCAGCTTCTATGGGCCGGGACAACAGTTGAAAGATACGCAGTATTTT
abundance: .; d_gene: TRBD1; v_gene: TRBV7-9; j_gene: TRBJ2-7; len: 16; CDR3aa: CASSLARRTGTYEQYF; CDR3nt: TGTGCCAGCAGCTTAGCGAGGAGGACAGGGACCTACGAGCAGTACTTC